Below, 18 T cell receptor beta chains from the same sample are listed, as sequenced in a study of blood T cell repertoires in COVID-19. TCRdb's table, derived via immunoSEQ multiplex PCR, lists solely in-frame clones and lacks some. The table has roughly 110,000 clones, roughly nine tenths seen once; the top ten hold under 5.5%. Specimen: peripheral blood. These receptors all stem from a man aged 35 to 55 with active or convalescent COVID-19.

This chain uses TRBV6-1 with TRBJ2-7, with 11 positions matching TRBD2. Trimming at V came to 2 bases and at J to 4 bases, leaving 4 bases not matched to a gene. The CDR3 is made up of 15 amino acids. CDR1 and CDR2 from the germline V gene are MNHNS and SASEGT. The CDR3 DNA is TGTGCCAGCAGTGAAAAAACTAGCGGGAGTTACGAGCAGTACTTC. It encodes CASSEKTSGSYEQYF.

The CDR3 nucleotides read TGCGCCAGCAGCTTGGGGGGCGCCTCTGGAAACACCATATATTTT. This codes for CASSLGGASGNTIYF. This rearrangement joins TRBV5-1 to TRBJ1-3, with D possibly TRBD1 on 5 matching bases. Germline CDR1 reads SGHRS; CDR2 reads YFSETQ. The CDR3 runs to 15 residues. The V gene lost 0 bases and the J gene lost 0 bases, with 7 bases spanning the gap.

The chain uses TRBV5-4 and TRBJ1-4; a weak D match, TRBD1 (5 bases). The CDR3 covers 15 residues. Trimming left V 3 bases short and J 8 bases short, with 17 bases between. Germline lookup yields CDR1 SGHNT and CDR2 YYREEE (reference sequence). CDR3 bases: TGTGCCAGCAGCTCGGGACTCTCCCCCCGGGAAAAACTGTTTTTT. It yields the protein CASSSGLSPREKLFF.

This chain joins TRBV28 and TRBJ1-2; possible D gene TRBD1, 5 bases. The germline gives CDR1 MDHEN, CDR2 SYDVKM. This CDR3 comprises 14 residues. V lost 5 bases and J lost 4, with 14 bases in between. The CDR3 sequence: CASSPLGGTYGYTF. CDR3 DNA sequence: TGTGCCAGCAGTCCCTTGGGGGGTACCTATGGCTACACCTTC.

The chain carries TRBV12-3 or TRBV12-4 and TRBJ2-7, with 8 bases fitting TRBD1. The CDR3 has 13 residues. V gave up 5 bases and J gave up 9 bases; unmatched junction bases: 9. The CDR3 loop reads CASSEDRVGGQYF. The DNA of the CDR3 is TGTGCCAGCAGTGAGGACAGGGTGGGTGGGCAGTACTTC.

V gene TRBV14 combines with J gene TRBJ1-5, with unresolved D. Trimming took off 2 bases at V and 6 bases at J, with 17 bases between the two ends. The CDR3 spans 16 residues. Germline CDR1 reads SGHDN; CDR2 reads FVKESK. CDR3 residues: CASSQHEGIVGQPQHF. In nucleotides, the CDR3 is TGTGCCAGCAGCCAACACGAGGGAATCGTGGGTCAGCCCCAGCATTTT.

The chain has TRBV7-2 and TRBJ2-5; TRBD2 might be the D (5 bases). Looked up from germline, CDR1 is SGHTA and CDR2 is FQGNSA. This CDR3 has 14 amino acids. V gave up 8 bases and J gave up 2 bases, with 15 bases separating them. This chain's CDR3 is CASGPGVPQETQYF. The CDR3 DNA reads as TGTGCCAGCGGCCCCGGGGTACCACAAGAGACCCAGTACTTC.

This chain's CDR3 is CASRRHDRGNEQYF. The CDR3 nucleotides are TGTGCCAGCAGAAGACACGACAGGGGCAACGAGCAGTACTTC. The J gene is TRBJ2-7, the V gene TRBV28, with 8 bases fitting TRBD1. V was pared by 6 bases and J by 5 bases, with 9 bases of the junction left unmatched. Germline V gene sequence: CDR1 MDHEN, CDR2 SYDVKM. CDR3 length equals 14 residues. The full variable domain, its missing parts supplied by reference TRBV28 and TRBJ2-7, is DVKVTQSSRYLVKRTGEKVFLECVQDMDHENMFWYRQDPGLGLRLIYFSYDVKMKEKGDIPEGYSVSREKKERFSLILESASTNQTSMYLCASRRHDRGNEQYFGPGTRLTVT.

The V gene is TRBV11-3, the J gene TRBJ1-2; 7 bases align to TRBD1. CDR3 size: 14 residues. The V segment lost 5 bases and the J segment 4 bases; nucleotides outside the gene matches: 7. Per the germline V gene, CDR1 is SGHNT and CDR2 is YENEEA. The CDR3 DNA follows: TGTGCCAGCAGCCGTGACAGGGCTGGCTATGGCTACACCTTC. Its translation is CASSRDRAGYGYTF.

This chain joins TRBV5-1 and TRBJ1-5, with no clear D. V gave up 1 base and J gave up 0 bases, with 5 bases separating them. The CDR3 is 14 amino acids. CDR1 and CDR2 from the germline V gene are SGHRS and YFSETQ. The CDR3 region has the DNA TGCGCCAGCAGCTTGTATCCTAGCAATCAGCCCCAGCATTTT. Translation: CASSLYPSNQPQHF.

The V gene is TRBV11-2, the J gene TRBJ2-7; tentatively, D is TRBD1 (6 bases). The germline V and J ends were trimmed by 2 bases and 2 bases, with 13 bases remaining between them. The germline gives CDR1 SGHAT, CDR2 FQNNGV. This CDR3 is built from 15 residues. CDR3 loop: CASSLYWGQTYEQYF. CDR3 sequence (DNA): TGTGCCAGCAGCTTATATTGGGGGCAAACCTACGAGCAGTACTTC. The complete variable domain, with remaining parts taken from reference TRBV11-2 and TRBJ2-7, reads EAGVAQSPRYKIIEKRQSVAFWCNPISGHATLYWYQQILGQGPKLLIQFQNNGVVDDSQLPKDRFSAERLKGVDSTLKIQPAKLEDSAVYLCASSLYWGQTYEQYFGPGTRLTVT.

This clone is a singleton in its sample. The CDR3 DNA is TGCGCCAGCAGCTTGGTGGCGAACACTGAAGCTTTCTTT. Amino acids: CASSLVANTEAFF. The chain links TRBV5-1 to TRBJ1-1; D is unresolved. Germline V gene sequence: CDR1 SGHRS, CDR2 YFSETQ. The CDR3 spans 13 residues. V was shortened by 0 bases and J by 1 base, with 4 bases between the two germline ends.

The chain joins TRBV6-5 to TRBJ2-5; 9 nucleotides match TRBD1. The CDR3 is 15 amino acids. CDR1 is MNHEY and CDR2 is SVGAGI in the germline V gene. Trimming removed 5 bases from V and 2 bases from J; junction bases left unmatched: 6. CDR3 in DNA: TGTGCCAGCAGTCGGGGACAGGGACCACAAGAGACCCAGTACTTC. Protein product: CASSRGQGPQETQYF.

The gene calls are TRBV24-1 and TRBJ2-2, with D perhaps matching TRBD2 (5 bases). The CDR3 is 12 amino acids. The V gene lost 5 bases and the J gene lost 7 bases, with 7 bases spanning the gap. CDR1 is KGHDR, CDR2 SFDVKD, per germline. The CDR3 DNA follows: TGTGCCACCAGTGCGGGGATCGGGGAGCTGTTTTTT. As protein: CATSAGIGELFF.

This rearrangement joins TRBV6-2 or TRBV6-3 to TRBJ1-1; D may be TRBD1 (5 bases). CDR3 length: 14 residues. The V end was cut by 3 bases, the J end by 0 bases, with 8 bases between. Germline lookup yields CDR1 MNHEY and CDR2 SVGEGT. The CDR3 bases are TGTGCCAGCAGTTATGACAGCGTGAACACTGAAGCTTTCTTT. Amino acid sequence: CASSYDSVNTEAFF.

CDR3 DNA: TGCGCCAGCAGCTTGGTAGGAGGGCAAGAGACCCAGTACTTC. Protein product: CASSLVGGQETQYF. This sequence joins TRBV5-1 and TRBJ2-5; perhaps TRBD2 as D (6 bases). CDR3 length: 14 amino acids. Germline loops: CDR1 SGHRS, CDR2 YFSETQ. Trimming left V 0 bases short and J 2 bases short, with 8 bases between.

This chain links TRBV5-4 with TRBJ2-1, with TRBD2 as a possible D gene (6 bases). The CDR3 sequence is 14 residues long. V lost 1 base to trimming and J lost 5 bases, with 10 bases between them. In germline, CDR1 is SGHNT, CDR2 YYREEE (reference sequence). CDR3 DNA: TGTGCCAGCAGCTTGTTGTCTAGCGACAATGAGCAGTTCTTC. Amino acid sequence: CASSLLSSDNEQFF.

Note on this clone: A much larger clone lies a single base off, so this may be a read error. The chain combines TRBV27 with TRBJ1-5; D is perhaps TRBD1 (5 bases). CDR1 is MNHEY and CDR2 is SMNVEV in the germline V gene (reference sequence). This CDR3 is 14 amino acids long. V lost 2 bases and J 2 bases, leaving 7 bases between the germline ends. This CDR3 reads CASSLVGGNQPQHF. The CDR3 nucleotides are TGTGCCAGCAGTTTAGTAGGGGGCAATCAGCCCCAGCATTTT.